A single sample is the source of the 11 T cell receptor beta chains below, sequenced in a study of blood T cell repertoires in COVID-19. The repertoire was sequenced with immunoSEQ multiplex PCR; TCRdb's copy has only in-frame clones and lacks some. This table has 130,000 or so clones, around 89% appearing once. The sample comprised peripheral blood. The receptor set was obtained from a man aged 50 or older with acute or convalescent COVID-19.

The V and J genes are TRBV30 and TRBJ1-2; 7 nucleotides agree with TRBD1. The CDR3 has 14 amino acids. Germline CDR1 GTSNPN, CDR2 SVGIG (reference sequence). The V gene end was trimmed by 1 base and the J gene end by 5 bases; junction bases not matched to a gene: 7. The CDR3 loop reads CAWSGGGTLYGYTF. The CDR3 DNA follows: TGTGCCTGGAGTGGAGGGGGCACCCTTTATGGCTACACCTTC. The full variable domain, with the rest looked up from reference TRBV30 and TRBJ1-2, is SQTIHQWPATLVQPVGSPLSLECTVEGTSNPNLYWYRQAAGRGLQLLFYSVGIGQISSEVPQNLSASRPQDRQFILSSKKLLLSDSGFYLCAWSGGGTLYGYTFGSGTRLTVV.

The rearrangement links TRBV6-5 to TRBJ1-1; D remains unclear. The V gene lost 4 bases and the J gene lost 5 bases, with 11 bases spanning the gap. The germline V gene has CDR1 MNHEY and CDR2 SVGAGI. The CDR3 spans 13 residues. The CDR3 nucleotides are TGTGCCAGCAGTTTCCAAAGCGGGACTGAAGCTTTCTTT. The encoded protein is CASSFQSGTEAFF.

This clone turned up a few times. The genes are TRBV7-9 and TRBJ1-1; D uncertain. The CDR3 has 11 amino acids. V was shortened by 5 bases and J by 11 bases, with 12 bases between the two germline ends. The germline V gene has CDR1 SEHNR and CDR2 FQNEAQ (reference sequence). In DNA, the CDR3 is TGTGCCAGCAGCCGTATCCTCGGGGCTTTCTTT. Protein: CASSRILGAFF. The full variable domain, completed using reference TRBV7-9 and TRBJ1-1, is DTGVSQNPRHKITKRGQNVTFRCDPISEHNRLYWYRQTLGQGPEFLTYFQNEAQLEKSRLLSDRFSAERPKGSFSTLEIQRTEQGDSAMYLCASSRILGAFFGQGTRLTVV.

This chain links TRBV5-1 with TRBJ1-1; D remains unclear. The V and J ends lost 5 bases and 1 base respectively, with 12 bases between them. Looked up from germline, CDR1 is SGHRS and CDR2 is YFSETQ. The CDR3 spans 14 residues. CDR3: CASRIQEWNTEAFF. The CDR3 nucleotides are TGCGCCAGCAGAATTCAGGAATGGAACACTGAAGCTTTCTTT.

The chain uses TRBV7-8 and TRBJ1-5; D is unresolved. The germline V gene encodes CDR1 SGHVS and CDR2 FQNEAQ. The CDR3 runs to 12 residues. Trimming shortened V by 3 bases and J by 9 bases, and 9 bases separated the two germline ends. CDR3 in DNA: TGTGCCAGCAGCTTCCCCTCGCGGCCCCAGCATTTT. Its protein is CASSFPSRPQHF.

CDR3 protein: CASSYWAGEGNTIYF. The CDR3 DNA follows: TGTGCCAGCAGTTACTGGGCCGGGGAGGGAAACACCATATATTTT. V gene TRBV6-5 combines with J gene TRBJ1-3; D is undetermined. The CDR3 spans 15 residues. Looked up from germline, CDR1 is MNHEY and CDR2 is SVGAGI. V was clipped by 1 base and J by 4 bases, with 11 bases between them.

This chain uses TRBV5-1 with TRBJ2-7; 8 positions match TRBD1. The length of the CDR3 is 15 residues. Trimming at V came to 3 bases and at J to 5 bases, leaving 10 bases not matched to a gene. Germline CDR1 is SGHRS and CDR2 is YFSETQ. The CDR3 sequence is CASSSFTRGLDEQYF. The CDR3 region has the DNA TGCGCCAGCAGCTCCTTCACCAGGGGGCTGGACGAGCAGTACTTC. The full variable domain, completed using reference TRBV5-1 and TRBJ2-7, is KAGVTQTPRYLIKTRGQQVTLSCSPISGHRSVSWYQQTPGQGLQFLFEYFSETQRNKGNFPGRFSGRQFSNSRSEMNVSTLELGDSALYLCASSSFTRGLDEQYFGPGTRLTVT.

The gene calls are TRBV9 and TRBJ2-5; 7 nucleotides line up with TRBD1. CDR3 size: 15 residues. V lost 0 bases, J lost 4 bases, and 6 bases stayed unmatched. The germline gives CDR1 SGDLS, CDR2 YYNGEE. The CDR3 region is CASSVGSWDRETQYF. The CDR3 DNA reads TGTGCCAGCAGCGTAGGATCCTGGGACAGAGAGACCCAGTACTTC.

The gene calls are TRBV9 and TRBJ1-5; D call uncertain. In germline, CDR1 is SGDLS, CDR2 YYNGEE. The CDR3 has 13 residues. V was trimmed by 3 bases and J by 6 bases, leaving 10 bases between them. The CDR3 region has the DNA TGTGCCAGCAGCGCCTCGAACGGTCAGCCCCAGCATTTT. Its protein is CASSASNGQPQHF.

The rearrangement uses TRBV6-4 and TRBJ1-2; D remains ambiguous. This CDR3 has 13 amino acids. V gave up 4 bases and J gave up 8 bases, with 14 bases separating them. CDR1 and CDR2 from the germline V gene are MRHNA and SNTAGT. CDR3 nucleotides: TGTGCCAGCAGTGTGGAAGGGAGTTCGGGCTACACCTTC. It codes for CASSVEGSSGYTF.

This clone was seen just once. This chain links TRBV7-9 with TRBJ1-1; D is possibly TRBD1 (6 bases). Looked up from germline, CDR1 is SEHNR and CDR2 is FQNEAQ (reference sequence). The V and J ends lost 5 bases and 1 base respectively, with 11 bases between them. The CDR3 is 14 residues long. The CDR3 here is CASSNRAKNTEAFF. The CDR3 bases are TGTGCCAGCAGCAACAGGGCGAAGAACACTGAAGCTTTCTTT.